A single sample is the source of the 12 T cell receptor beta chains below, sequenced in a study of T cell responses to AZD1222 COVID-19 vaccine. TCRdb's table, derived via immunoSEQ multiplex PCR, lists solely in-frame clones and lacks some. The sample consists of approximately 100,000 clones, more than 75% of them appearing once. The source was peripheral blood, collected 28 days after the second dose of the MenACWY control vaccine. The receptor source for this set is an adult who received the MenACWY meningococcal vaccine as a control.

The chain employs TRBV4-3 and TRBJ2-1; 8 nucleotides align to TRBD2. After removal of 1 base from V and 10 bases from J, the junction contained 12 bases not matched to a gene. This CDR3 region has 16 residues. CDR1 LGHNA and CDR2 YSLEER come from the germline V gene. CDR3 bases: TGCGCCAGCAGCCAAGTCGGAGCGGGGGCCCGCCTGGAGCAGTTCTTC. It codes for CASSQVGAGARLEQFF.

Worth noting for this clone: A read error may account for a junction end that differs from germline. The chain employs TRBV7-2 and TRBJ2-7, with 7 bases matching TRBD1. Germline loops: CDR1 SGHTA, CDR2 FQGNSA. CDR3 size: 12 residues. The CDR3 region is CASSLARQGLHF. Written as DNA, the CDR3 is TGTGCCAGCAGCTTAGCGCGACAGGGATTACACTTC.

The chain couples TRBV7-9 to TRBJ1-3; D gene unclear. CDR3 length: 14 residues. V lost 1 base to trimming and J lost 0 bases, with 4 bases between them. Germline CDR1 SEHNR, CDR2 FQNEAQ (reference sequence). CDR3 sequence: CASSLGFSGNTIYF. In nucleotides, the CDR3 is TGTGCCAGCAGCTTAGGGTTCTCTGGAAACACCATATATTTT.

The chain links TRBV28 to TRBJ2-7; TRBD2 matches at 9 bases. From germline, CDR1 is MDHEN and CDR2 SYDVKM. V was pared by 3 bases and J by 4 bases, with 4 bases of the junction left unmatched. The CDR3 runs to 14 residues. CDR3 sequence reads: CASSLGGGGYEQYF. The CDR3, as DNA: TGTGCCAGCAGTTTGGGCGGGGGGGGATACGAGCAGTACTTC.

This clone came up once. This chain connects TRBV27 to TRBJ2-7, with 10 positions matching TRBD1. This CDR3 is 17 amino acids long. The ends lost 4 bases at V and 5 bases at J; junction bases unmatched: 14. Germline V gene sequence: CDR1 MNHEY, CDR2 SMNVEV (reference sequence). The CDR3 nucleotides are TGTGCCAGCAGTTCCTTGGGGAGGGACAGGGGCAACGACGAGCAGTACTTC. Its protein is CASSSLGRDRGNDEQYF.

The chain employs TRBV7-3 and TRBJ2-3; D assignment may be TRBD1 or TRBD2 (8 bases each). This CDR3 is built from 18 residues. CDR1 is SGHTA, CDR2 FQGTGA, per germline. V gave up 5 bases and J gave up 2 bases, with 23 bases separating them. Here the CDR3 reads CASSAGRGTGKITDTQYF. CDR3 in DNA: TGTGCCAGCAGCGCCGGGAGGGGGACAGGAAAGATCACAGATACGCAGTATTTT.

This rearrangement joins TRBV7-9 to TRBJ1-2; D is ambiguous. V was trimmed by 0 bases and J by 7 bases, leaving 15 bases between them. Germline V gene lookup returns CDR1 SEHNR and CDR2 FQNEAQ (reference sequence). The CDR3 contains 15 residues. The CDR3 nucleotides are TGTGCCAGCAGCTTAGCTTCGGTTGGTGCCCTTGGCTACACCTTC. Protein: CASSLASVGALGYTF.

The rearrangement links TRBV5-6 to TRBJ2-7; 10 bases align to TRBD1. J lost 5 bases, V lost 6 bases, and 14 bases had no gene match. Germline loops: CDR1 SGHDT, CDR2 YYEEEE. The CDR3 contains 16 residues. CDR3 in DNA: TGTGCCAGCATTCCGGGACAGGGGAGATATAATCACGAGCAGTACTTC. Residues: CASIPGQGRYNHEQYF. Looking up the rest from reference TRBV5-6 and TRBJ2-7 gives the full variable domain: DAGVTQSPTHLIKTRGQQVTLRCSPKSGHDTVSWYQQALGQGPQFIFQYYEEEERQRGNFPDRFSGHQFPNYSSELNVNALLLGDSALYLCASIPGQGRYNHEQYFGPGTRLTVT.

The chain joins TRBV18 to TRBJ2-7, with TRBD2 as a possible D gene (6 bases). Germline-derived CDR1 and CDR2 are KGHSH and LQKENI. The germline V and J ends were trimmed by 0 bases and 3 bases, with 12 bases remaining between them. The CDR3 has 15 residues. The CDR3 loop reads CASSPPSGTYYEQYF. The CDR3 DNA sequence: TGTGCCAGCTCACCACCCTCCGGGACTTACTACGAGCAGTACTTC.

This chain uses TRBV25-1 with TRBJ2-1; 9 nucleotides agree with TRBD2. CDR1 and CDR2 from the germline V gene are MGHDK and SYGVNS. The length of the CDR3 is 15 residues. V shed 1 base, J shed 10 bases, and the junction held 8 bases outside the gene matches. CDR3 residues: CASSEFAGGPPEQFF. CDR3 nucleotide sequence: TGTGCCAGCAGTGAATTCGCGGGGGGGCCCCCCGAGCAGTTCTTC. Supplemented by reference TRBV25-1 and TRBJ2-1, the full variable domain reads EADIYQTPRYLVIGTGKKITLECSQTMGHDKMYWYQQDPGMELHLIHYSYGVNSTEKGDLSSESTVSRIRTEHFPLTLESARPSHTSQYLCASSEFAGGPPEQFFGPGTRLTVL.

The chain joins TRBV5-5 to TRBJ1-4, with D hard to call. V was shortened by 4 bases and J by 7 bases, with 11 bases between the two germline ends. Per germline, CDR1 SGHKS and CDR2 YYEKEE (reference sequence). The CDR3 is 13 residues long. The CDR3 loop reads CASSLGPTEKLFF. In DNA, the CDR3 is TGTGCCAGCAGCCTGGGCCCTACTGAAAAACTGTTTTTT.

The J gene is TRBJ2-4, the V gene TRBV19; TRBD1 matches at 11 bases. Germline loops: CDR1 LNHDA, CDR2 SQIVND (reference sequence). Germline trimming cut 4 bases from V and 5 bases from J; bases unmatched to any gene: 4. The CDR3 totals 15 residues. The CDR3 coding sequence is TGTGCCAGTAGTACGGACAGGGGGCCGGAAAACATTCAGTACTTC. Translated, it gives CASSTDRGPENIQYF.